This TCR beta chain was profiled in a study of T cell repertoires in cytomegalovirus infection. The wider study: Alongside well-studied HLA-B-restricted CMV epitopes, recently identified HLA-C-restricted CMV epitopes were also used. CMV infection together with matching HLA type was indicated by public TCR beta signatures. General study findings and limits: Dominating the ex vivo response were HLA-C-restricted CMV-specific TCR beta clonotypes. The study identified carriers of CMV plus the relevant HLA from cumulative public TCR beta family frequency.

Concerning this clonotype: Its matching antigen is unknown.

TCRdb fed the reads into MiXCR, producing one record per CDR3 protein. The sample lists about 830,000 distinct CDR3 sequences, about 30% occurring once. The sample in question was cultured CD8+ T cells from PBMCs, obtained from culture after CMV antigen stimulation. The receptor's source is a human donor in good health (CMV status not recorded). Some clones in this sample may be carry-over from other donors' samples.

The CDR3 sequence: CASSSRTGALTNEKLFF. CDR3 sequence (DNA): TGTGCCAGCAGTTCTCGGACAGGGGCGTTGACTAATGAAAAACTGTTTTTT. The chain carries TRBV6-2 or TRBV6-3 and TRBJ1-4; 9 bases match TRBD1. Germline V gene sequence: CDR1 MNHEY, CDR2 SVGEGT. The V and J ends lost 4 bases and 2 bases, in that order; junction bases with no gene match: 8. The length of the CDR3 is 17 residues.